This TCR beta chain was identified in a study of OX40 agonist ivuxolimab in advanced cancers. At the level of the whole study: Ivuxolimab, which targeted the costimulatory receptor OX40 (CD134), was an agonistic, fully human IgG2 monoclonal antibody. Intravenous ivuxolimab was administered to patients every 2 weeks at six dose levels: 0.01, 0.1, 0.3, 1.5, 3 and 10 mg/kg. Of the approximately 54 dose-escalation patients, hepatocellular carcinoma was present in around 20, melanoma in approximately 15, renal cell carcinoma in 9 and head and neck cancer in 9. In the dose-escalation cohort, 82.7% of patients were male, and the mean age was approximately 60 years, with a range of roughly 20 to 79. Patients were allowed to have had prior anti-PD-1, anti-PD-L1 or anti-CTLA-4 therapy, and roughly 40% of the dose-escalation patients had previously received checkpoint inhibitors. Partial responses occurred in three dose-escalation patients: two with cutaneous melanoma and one with hepatocellular carcinoma. The purpose of peripheral TCRbeta sequencing was to test whether ivuxolimab changed TCR sequence diversity and led to clonal T-cell expansion. The paper covers the monotherapy dose-escalation part of the phase I ivuxolimab trial, which included N ≈ 57 patients. The investigation overall reported the following: Low levels of normalized T-cell clonal expansion were also seen in some patients who did not respond. The antigen specificity of the clonally expanded peripheral T cells was not determined. In the 0.1-3.0 mg/kg groups, partial responders were among the patients with the lowest normalized peripheral clonal expansion, particularly in CD8+ T cells. At doses of 0.1 to 3.0 mg/kg, clonal expansion of both CD4+ and CD8+ T cells in blood was seen between baseline and week 6. After ivuxolimab, more expanded clones were found on average in CD8+ T cells than in CD4+ T cells.

Worth noting for this clone: No antigen is known for it. No base quality information exists; no much larger clone differs at one position.

Genomic DNA was isolated from the sorted cells so that the TCRbeta CDR3 region could be sequenced. The immunoSEQ Assay was used to sequence the TCRbeta CDR3 regions. TCRdb took over this immuneACCESS table, retaining in-frame rearrangements with V and J assigned. Such tables are incomplete; in checked studies, under half of the missing clones stem from an unresolved V gene, and the remainder is unexplained. Recorded for this sample are just over 60,000 clones; around 87% of them occurred a single time. The ten largest make up 16% of the sample. The trial excluded patients who had a history of autoimmune disease or who were on systemic immunosuppression. In every dose cohort, peripheral blood was drawn for TCR sequencing at baseline, cycle 4 day 1, and cycle 7 day 1. Samples were obtained from an open-label, multicenter, first-in-human phase I dose-escalation trial of ivuxolimab. Adults with locally advanced or metastatic melanoma, renal cell, hepatocellular, or head and neck squamous cell carcinoma were enrolled in the trial. Before TCR sequencing, CD4+ and CD8+ T cells were separately sorted from peripheral blood.

The origin of this receptor is an adult with an advanced solid tumor such as melanoma, head and neck, liver or kidney cancer. Sequencing used CD4+ or CD8+ T cells sorted from blood, obtained in a trial of the OX40 agonist ivuxolimab.

The bases are TGTGCCAGGGGACTCGACGAGGTTAACTATGGCTACACCTTC. Its protein reads: CARGLDEVNYGYTF. The rearrangement joined TRBV21-1 to TRBJ1-2. TRBV21-1 is a recognized pseudogene. Reading from cysteine to phenylalanine, the CDR3 counts 14 amino acids. Only CDR3 DNA is held: 42 bases, read in frame from base 1.